The TCR beta chain described here comes from a study of cytomegalovirus exposure and HLA in healthy donors. Overall study results and limits: It emerged from a later analysis that several of the most significant clusters appeared to be linked to common viral pathogens. Analyzed later, most CMV-associated TCR beta chains appeared HLA-restricted.

In the PCR, 60 Vbeta and 13 Jbeta primers were used. The table came from immunoSEQ multiplex PCR; TCRdb's copy has only in-frame clones and leaves some out. The table lists some 270,000 clones, 75% to 85% of them singletons. This clone was counted a single time. Its antigen is unidentified. CDR3 length equals 12 residues. Germline CDR1 reads SQVTM; CDR2 reads ANQGSEA. V lost 7 bases to trimming and J lost 1 base, with 10 bases between them. The origin of this receptor is a girl aged 2-9 years in good health and CMV-seronegative. Sequencing was done on a sample of PBMCs. The chain is built from TRBV29-1 and TRBJ1-1; unclear D gene. CDR3 in amino acids: CSGGRQNTEAFF. In nucleotides, the CDR3 is TGCAGCGGCGGTCGGCAGAACACTGAAGCTTTCTTT.